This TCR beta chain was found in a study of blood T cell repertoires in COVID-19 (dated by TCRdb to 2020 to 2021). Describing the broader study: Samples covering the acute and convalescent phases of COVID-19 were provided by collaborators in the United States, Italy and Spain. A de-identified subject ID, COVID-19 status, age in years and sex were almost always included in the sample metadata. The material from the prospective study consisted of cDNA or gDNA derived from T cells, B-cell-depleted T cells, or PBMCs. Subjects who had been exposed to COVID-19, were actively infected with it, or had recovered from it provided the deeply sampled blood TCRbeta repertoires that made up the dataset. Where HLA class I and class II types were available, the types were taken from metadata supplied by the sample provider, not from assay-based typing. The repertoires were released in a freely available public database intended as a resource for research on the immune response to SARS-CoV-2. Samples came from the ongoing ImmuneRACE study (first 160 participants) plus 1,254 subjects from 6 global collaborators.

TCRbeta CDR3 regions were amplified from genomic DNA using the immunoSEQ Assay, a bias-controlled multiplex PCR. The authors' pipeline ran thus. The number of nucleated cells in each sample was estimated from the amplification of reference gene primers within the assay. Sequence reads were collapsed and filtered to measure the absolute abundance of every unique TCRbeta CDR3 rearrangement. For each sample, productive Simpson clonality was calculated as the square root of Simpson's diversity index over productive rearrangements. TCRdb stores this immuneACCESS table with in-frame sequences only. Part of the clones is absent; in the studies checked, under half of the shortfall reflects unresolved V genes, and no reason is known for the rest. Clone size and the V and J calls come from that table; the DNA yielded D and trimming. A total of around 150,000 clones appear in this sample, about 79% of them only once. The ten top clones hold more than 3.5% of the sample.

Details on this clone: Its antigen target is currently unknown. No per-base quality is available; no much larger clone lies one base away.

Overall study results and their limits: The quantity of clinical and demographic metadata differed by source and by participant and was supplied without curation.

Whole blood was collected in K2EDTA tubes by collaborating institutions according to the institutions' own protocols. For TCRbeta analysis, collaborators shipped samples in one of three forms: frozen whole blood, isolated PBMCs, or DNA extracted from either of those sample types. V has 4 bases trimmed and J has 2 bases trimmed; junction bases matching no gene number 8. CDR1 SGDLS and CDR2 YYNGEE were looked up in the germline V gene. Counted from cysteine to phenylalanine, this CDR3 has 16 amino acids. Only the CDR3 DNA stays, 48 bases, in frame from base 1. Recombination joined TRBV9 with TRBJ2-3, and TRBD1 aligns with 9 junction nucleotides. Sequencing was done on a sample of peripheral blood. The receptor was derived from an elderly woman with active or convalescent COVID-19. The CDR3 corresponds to CASSLRDRAFTDTQYF. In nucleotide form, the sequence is TGTGCCAGCAGCCTCCGGGACAGGGCCTTCACAGATACGCAGTATTTT.